This TCR beta chain came from a study of tumor-infiltrating lymphocytes in primary liver carcinoma. The CDR3 spans 15 residues. Trimming removed 9 bases at V and 11 bases at J, with 25 bases between. The germline gives CDR1 MNHEY, CDR2 SVGAGI. Co-extraction of both nucleic acids (RNA and DNA) used about 18-31 mg of unsorted bulk tissue. About this clonotype itself: Its antigen is still unknown.

Study-level points and caveats: Present in all five tumor regions were only about 7.5-24% of the top clones.

TCR beta cDNA was reverse-transcribed from about 550 ng of total RNA. The reaction used a constant-region primer and ProtoScript II reverse transcriptase. A slightly modified ARM-PCR protocol with three nested multiplex PCR rounds produced these TCR beta libraries. For roughly 10 cycles apiece, the opening two PCR rounds ran with TRBV1-TRBV30 forward primers and a C-beta reverse primer. Using its own MiXCR run on the multiplex PCR reads, TCRdb lists one record per CDR3 protein. The sample yields 150,000 to 200,000 distinct CDR3 sequences, around four fifths seen once. This receptor was identified in a man aged 40-55 years with primary liver carcinoma and hepatitis B virus infection. Sample: tumor tissue from primary liver carcinoma. J is TRBJ1-4 and V is TRBV6-5, with D possibly TRBD1 on 5 matching bases. In DNA, the CDR3 is TGTGCCAGTCGGCAGGTGGGGGGGGGTGTTGACAAACTGTTTTTT. This codes for CASRQVGGGVDKLFF.